This passage covers 31 T cell receptor beta chains from one sample sequenced in a study of blood T cell repertoires in COVID-19. This table comes from immunoSEQ multiplex PCR, and its TCRdb copy is limited to in-frame clones, with some not included. The table lists about 120,000 clones, around 89% of them singletons, with approximately 20% in the top ten. The sequenced material came from peripheral blood. These receptor sequences come from a human donor with acute or convalescent COVID-19. The donor label of this sample is uncertain.

The chain joins TRBV2 to TRBJ2-7; TRBD1 agrees at 10 bases. V was clipped by 4 bases and J by 4 bases; unmatched bases: 4. Germline V gene data show CDR1 as SNHLY and CDR2 as FYNNEI. The CDR3 sequence is 14 residues long. The CDR3 sequence is CASSGQGAGYEQYF. The DNA of the CDR3 is TGTGCCAGCAGTGGACAGGGGGCGGGGTACGAGCAGTACTTC. The variable domain in full, completed from reference TRBV2 and TRBJ2-7, reads EPEVTQTPSHQVTQMGQEVILRCVPISNHLYFYWYRQILGQKVEFLVSFYNNEISEKSEIFDDQFSVERPDGSNFTLKIRSTKLEDSAMYFCASSGQGAGYEQYFGPGTRLTVT.

This sequence joins TRBV10-3 and TRBJ2-7; no reliable D call. Trimming left V 2 bases short and J 2 bases short, with 7 bases between. The length of the CDR3 is 13 residues. Germline V gene sequence: CDR1 ENHRY, CDR2 SYGVKD. The CDR3 nucleotides read TGTGCCATCAGTGAGACAAACACCTACGAGCAGTACTTC. Its protein is CAISETNTYEQYF.

In its sample, this clone was seen once. This rearrangement joins TRBV5-1 to TRBJ2-1; unclear D gene. The CDR3 extends over 15 amino acids. CDR1 is SGHRS and CDR2 is YFSETQ in the germline V gene. The V and J ends lost 2 bases and 0 bases respectively, with 9 bases between them. The CDR3 coding sequence is TGCGCCAGCAGCTTTAGCTCTGGCTCCTACAATGAGCAGTTCTTC. The encoded protein is CASSFSSGSYNEQFF.

CDR3 residues: CAWSVGGGYGYTF. The CDR3 nucleotides read TGTGCCTGGAGTGTCGGGGGGGGCTATGGCTACACCTTC. V gene TRBV30 combines with J gene TRBJ1-2; D possibly corresponds to TRBD1 (5 bases). Looked up from germline, CDR1 is GTSNPN and CDR2 is SVGIG (reference sequence). V was clipped by 0 bases and J by 4 bases, with 9 bases between them. This CDR3 comprises 13 residues.

This chain connects TRBV6-1 to TRBJ2-5, with 8 bases aligning to TRBD2. The germline CDR1 and CDR2 sequences are MNHNS and SASEGT. Trimming removed 1 base from V and 5 bases from J; junction bases left unmatched: 15. The CDR3 has 18 residues. The CDR3 region is CASSEVGAGGLLGETQYF. CDR3 bases: TGTGCCAGCAGTGAAGTAGGCGCGGGGGGACTCCTCGGGGAGACCCAGTACTTC.

V is TRBV5-1 and J is TRBJ1-3; no firm D call. Looked up from germline, CDR1 is SGHRS and CDR2 is YFSETQ. CDR3 length: 17 residues. V shed 0 bases and J shed 3 bases, with 16 bases lying between them. This CDR3 reads CASSLGTELFGGNTIYF. In DNA, the CDR3 is TGCGCCAGCAGCTTGGGGACTGAACTTTTTGGTGGAAACACCATATATTTT.

The J gene is TRBJ1-2, the V gene TRBV7-3; D perhaps matches TRBD1 (6 bases). V dropped 5 bases and J dropped 4 bases, with 11 bases sitting between them. The CDR3 loop spans 13 amino acids. CDR1 and CDR2 (germline): SGHTA, FQGTGA. Here the CDR3 DNA reads TGTGCCAGCAGCATTTCAGGGGTCTATGGCTACACCTTC. Encoded protein: CASSISGVYGYTF. The complete variable domain, with remaining parts taken from reference TRBV7-3 and TRBJ1-2, reads GAGVSQTPSNKVTEKGKYVELRCDPISGHTALYWYRQSLGQGPEFLIYFQGTGAADDSGLPNDRFFAVRPEGSVSTLKIQRTERGDSAVYLCASSISGVYGYTFGSGTRLTVV.

V usage is TRBV6-2 or TRBV6-3 and J usage is TRBJ1-1, with D unresolved. The germline CDR1 and CDR2 sequences are MNHEY and SVGEGT. The CDR3 has 13 amino acids. V gave up 6 bases and J gave up 1 base, with 9 bases separating them. DNA for the CDR3: TGTGCCAGCAGCCGACGGGGGAACACTGAAGCTTTCTTT. Translated, it gives CASSRRGNTEAFF.

This sequence joins TRBV12-1 and TRBJ1-1; the D call in the table, TRBD1, was not verified against the DNA. TRBV12-1 is a known pseudogene. The CDR3 contains 15 residues. The CDR3 DNA follows: TGTGCCAGCAGCTTATCAGTAAAAAAAACAGGGGAGTCTTTCTTT. Amino acid sequence: CASSLSVKKTGESFF.

The chain employs TRBV5-4 and TRBJ2-1; D is uncertain. Germline V gene lookup returns CDR1 SGHNT and CDR2 YYREEE (reference sequence). Trimming stripped 4 bases from V and 6 bases from J, with 20 bases between. The CDR3 is 16 residues long. The CDR3: CASSAQILATPNEQFF. The CDR3 bases are TGTGCCAGCAGCGCCCAGATTCTCGCCACCCCCAATGAGCAGTTCTTC.

The V gene is TRBV9, the J gene TRBJ2-3; D is possibly TRBD1 (5 bases). The CDR3 spans 14 residues. Germline-derived CDR1 and CDR2 are SGDLS and YYNGEE. Trimming shortened V by 2 bases and J by 0 bases, and 7 bases separated the two germline ends. CDR3 region: CASSVTESTDTQYF. The CDR3 DNA reads TGTGCCAGCAGCGTGACAGAAAGCACAGATACGCAGTATTTT.

The chain combines TRBV7-9 with TRBJ2-1; D is unresolved. V dropped 5 bases and J dropped 1 base, with 9 bases sitting between them. The CDR3 runs to 14 residues. Germline assignment: CDR1 SEHNR and CDR2 FQNEAQ (reference sequence). For the CDR3, the DNA is TGTGCCAGCAGCCCGAGTCGTTCCTACAATGAGCAGTTCTTC. Protein sequence: CASSPSRSYNEQFF.

This clone came up once. One base separates it from a far larger clone, so it is likely a read error. The CDR3: CACRRLAGVSTDTQYF. In nucleotides, the CDR3 is TGCGCCTGCAGACGACTAGCGGGAGTCTCCACAGATACGCAGTATTTT. The chain carries TRBV4-1 and TRBJ2-3; 12 bases are shared with TRBD2. The CDR3 loop spans 16 amino acids. Germline assignment: CDR1 MGHRA and CDR2 YSYEKL.

This chain joins TRBV28 and TRBJ1-5; D gene ambiguous. Germline V gene data show CDR1 as MDHEN and CDR2 as SYDVKM. This CDR3 comprises 15 residues. V lost 2 bases and J lost 3, with 11 bases in between. The CDR3 nucleotides are TGTGCCAGCAGTTTAGGACTAATAGTCAATCAGCCCCAGCATTTT. Translation gives CASSLGLIVNQPQHF.

Points on this clone: Other DNA sequences in the sample encode the same CDR3. The chain links TRBV27 to TRBJ2-7; 7 bases align to TRBD2. V was pared by 6 bases and J by 4 bases, with 6 bases of the junction left unmatched. The CDR3 runs 13 residues. Looked up from germline, CDR1 is MNHEY and CDR2 is SMNVEV (reference sequence). CDR3 in amino acids: CASRRLASYEQYF. DNA for the CDR3: TGTGCCAGCAGGCGACTAGCATCGTACGAGCAGTACTTC.

The chain is built from TRBV28 and TRBJ2-5; TRBD2 matches 7 bases. With 7 bases clipped from V and 1 base from J, the junction kept 9 bases outside the gene matches. The CDR3 covers 15 residues. Germline CDR1 MDHEN, CDR2 SYDVKM. The CDR3 coding sequence is TGTGCCAGCACCTTTGAGAGGGAGGGCCAAGAGACCCAGTACTTC. Translation: CASTFEREGQETQYF.

The rearrangement links TRBV5-1 to TRBJ2-6, with D perhaps matching TRBD1 (5 bases). Germline lookup yields CDR1 SGHRS and CDR2 YFSETQ. CDR3 size: 16 residues. V was pared by 3 bases and J by 0 bases, with 10 bases between. CDR3 residues: CASSWGSSSGANVLTF. In nucleotides, the CDR3 is TGCGCCAGCAGCTGGGGCTCAAGCTCTGGGGCCAACGTCCTGACTTTC.

This rearrangement joins TRBV20-1 to TRBJ1-1; D ambiguous. V was shortened by 3 bases and J by 1 base, with 12 bases between the two germline ends. This CDR3 contains 14 residues. Per the germline V gene, CDR1 is DFQATT and CDR2 is SNEGSKA (reference sequence). The CDR3 reads CSASRLRENTEAFF. In DNA, the CDR3 is TGCAGTGCTAGTCGTCTTCGAGAGAACACTGAAGCTTTCTTT.

This rearrangement joins TRBV5-5 to TRBJ2-7; D perhaps matches TRBD1 (5 bases). The CDR3 is made up of 15 amino acids. Germline V gene data show CDR1 as SGHKS and CDR2 as YYEKEE (reference sequence). Between the trimmed V and J ends, which lost 2 bases and 2 bases, there was a span of 14 bases. The CDR3 loop is CASSFFTGETYEQYF. In DNA, the CDR3 is TGTGCCAGCAGCTTTTTTACAGGTGAGACCTACGAGCAGTACTTC.

This chain uses TRBV19 with TRBJ2-2; TRBD1 might be the D (6 bases). Germline V gene data show CDR1 as LNHDA and CDR2 as SQIVND (reference sequence). V lost 6 bases and J lost 0, with 26 bases in between. The CDR3 is 20 amino acids. The CDR3 region has the DNA TGTGCCAGTAGCTTAAAACAGGGACGTGTCGGTAAGGCGAACACCGGGGAGCTGTTTTTT. Translating it yields CASSLKQGRVGKANTGELFF.

The V and J genes are TRBV27 and TRBJ2-5, with 11 bases matching TRBD1. Germline lookup yields CDR1 MNHEY and CDR2 SMNVEV (reference sequence). V shed 9 bases and J 4 bases; nucleotides not matched to a gene: 13. CDR3 length: 16 residues. CDR3 nucleotide sequence: TGTGCCAGTAAAAAATCGGACAGGGGGCGTCGAGAGACCCAGTACTTC. Amino acid sequence: CASKKSDRGRRETQYF.

The chain couples TRBV11-2 to TRBJ1-2; D unclear. V was cut by 7 bases and J by 0 bases, with 3 bases left in between. Germline CDR1 reads SGHAT; CDR2 reads FQNNGV. CDR3 length equals 11 residues. The CDR3 nucleotides are TGTGCCAGCACCGCTAACTATGGCTACACCTTC. Its translation is CASTANYGYTF.

The chain joins TRBV6-1 to TRBJ1-2; possibly TRBD1 for D (6 bases). This CDR3 spans 15 amino acids. Trimming cost V 2 bases and J 5 bases, with 15 bases left between them. The germline CDR1 and CDR2 sequences are MNHNS and SASEGT. Here the CDR3 reads CASSEWGRPTYGYTF. The CDR3 bases are TGTGCCAGCAGTGAATGGGGGCGCCCAACATATGGCTACACCTTC.

The CDR3 bases are TGTGCCAGCAGAAAAGATACAGGGCCCATCTATGGCTACACCTTC. Translated: CASRKDTGPIYGYTF. V gene TRBV28 combines with J gene TRBJ1-2; possible D gene TRBD1, 6 bases. Trimming left V 6 bases short and J 4 bases short, with 18 bases between. The CDR3 length is 15 residues. Germline V gene lookup returns CDR1 MDHEN and CDR2 SYDVKM.

The chain is built from TRBV6-2 or TRBV6-3 and TRBJ2-1; a possible D gene is TRBD2 (5 bases). Trimming shortened V by 2 bases and J by 1 base, and 9 bases separated the two germline ends. The germline V gene has CDR1 MNHEY and CDR2 SVGEGT. The CDR3 totals 15 residues. The CDR3 protein is CASSYLGASYNEQFF. As DNA, the CDR3 is TGTGCCAGCAGTTACCTGGGAGCGTCCTACAATGAGCAGTTCTTC.

The CDR3 here is CASSIWGRGNQPQHF. CDR3 nucleotide sequence: TGTGCCAGTAGTATATGGGGGCGCGGGAATCAGCCCCAGCATTTT. This chain joins TRBV19 and TRBJ1-5; D might be TRBD1 (6 bases). The germline V gene has CDR1 LNHDA and CDR2 SQIVND (reference sequence). The CDR3 totals 15 residues. Trimming stripped 2 bases from V and 4 bases from J, with 12 bases between.

The chain carries TRBV7-8 and TRBJ1-2, with D uncertain. V lost 5 bases and J lost 2, with 6 bases in between. The CDR3 sequence is 12 residues long. The V gene's germline CDR1 is SGHVS and CDR2 FQNEAQ. The chain's CDR3 is CASSPTNYGYTF. The CDR3 DNA sequence: TGTGCCAGCAGCCCAACAAACTATGGCTACACCTTC.

V gene TRBV24-1 combines with J gene TRBJ2-2; 7 bases align to TRBD1. CDR3 length: 15 amino acids. Germline CDR1 KGHDR, CDR2 SFDVKD. Trimming cost V 0 bases and J 4 bases; bases outside gene matches: 1. The CDR3 nucleotides are TGTGCCACCAGTGATTTGGGACAGGTCACCGGGGAGCTGTTTTTT. Translated, it gives CATSDLGQVTGELFF.

V is TRBV5-4 and J is TRBJ2-3; D perhaps matches TRBD1 (5 bases). The CDR3 has 14 amino acids. Trimming took off 1 base at V and 0 bases at J, with 6 bases between the two ends. Germline V gene sequence: CDR1 SGHNT, CDR2 YYREEE (reference sequence). The DNA for the CDR3 is TGTGCCAGCAGCTTGCAGGGCAGCACAGATACGCAGTATTTT. It codes for CASSLQGSTDTQYF.

V gene TRBV4-2 combines with J gene TRBJ2-5, with 9 bases lining up with TRBD2. The CDR3 spans 15 residues. V lost 4 bases and J lost 5; bases outside the gene matches: 8. Germline V gene data show CDR1 as LGHNA and CDR2 as YNFKEQ. CDR3 coding DNA: TGTGCCAGCAGCCCCATTGGCGGGGGGGCCGAGACCCAGTACTTC. Translating it yields CASSPIGGGAETQYF.

The genes are TRBV14 and TRBJ1-6; TRBD1 might be the D (6 bases). V gave up 3 bases and J gave up 9 bases, with 12 bases separating them. In germline, CDR1 is SGHDN, CDR2 FVKESK. CDR3 length equals 14 residues. In nucleotides, the CDR3 is TGTGCCAGCAGCCAGAGCAGGGGAAGTTCACCCCTCCACTTT. It translates to CASSQSRGSSPLHF.